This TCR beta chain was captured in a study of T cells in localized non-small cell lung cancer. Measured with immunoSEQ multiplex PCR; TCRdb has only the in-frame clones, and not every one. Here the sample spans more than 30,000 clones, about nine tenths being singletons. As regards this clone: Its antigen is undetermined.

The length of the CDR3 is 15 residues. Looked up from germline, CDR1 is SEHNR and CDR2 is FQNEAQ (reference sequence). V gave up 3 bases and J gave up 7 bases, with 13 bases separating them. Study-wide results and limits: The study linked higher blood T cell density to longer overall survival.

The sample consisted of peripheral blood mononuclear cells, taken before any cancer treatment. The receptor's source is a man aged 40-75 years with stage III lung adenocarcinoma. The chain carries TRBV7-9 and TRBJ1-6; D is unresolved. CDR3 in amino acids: CASSLRSSPNSPLHF. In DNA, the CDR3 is TGTGCCAGCAGCTTGCGGTCGAGCCCAAATTCACCCCTCCACTTT.